These T cell receptor beta chains were read from a single sample in a study of blood T cell repertoires in COVID-19. The protocol was immunoSEQ multiplex PCR, while the TCRdb copy is restricted to in-frame clones and leaves out a portion. The data contain some 180,000 clones, around 83% of them seen just once; the ten biggest clones take up under 9.5%. Sample: peripheral blood. These receptors came from a woman aged 55-70 years with acute or convalescent COVID-19. Each CDR3 is given with its conserved first and last residue. Each record gives: J gene, V gene, clone size, D gene, CDR3 protein, CDR3 DNA. The D gene is left open where the match is weak. Not every row has a clone size; where given, it reads once, few, many or a size class.

>TRBJ1-2|TRBV7-2|-|TRBD1
CASSLAHTGGIYGYTF
TGTGCCAGCAGCTTAGCTCACACAGGGGGCATCTATGGCTACACCTTC
>TRBJ1-2|TRBV2|once|-
CASRWTRDGYTF
TGTGCCAGCCGGTGGACCAGGGATGGCTACACCTTC
>TRBJ2-1|TRBV6-1|-|TRBD2
CASSEASGLANYEQFF
TGTGCCAGCAGTGAAGCGTCGGGACTAGCTAACTATGAGCAGTTCTTC
>TRBJ2-3|TRBV6-5|-|-
CASSYDYRDTQYF
TGTGCCAGCAGTTACGACTATAGGGATACGCAGTATTTT
>TRBJ1-6|TRBV28|-|-
CASSLGGLSNSPLHF
TGTGCCAGCAGTTTGGGGGGGTTGAGTAATTCACCCCTCCACTTT
>TRBJ2-2|TRBV10-2|-|TRBD2
CASRRPSGSGVGELFF
TGCGCCAGCAGACGACCTAGCGGGAGCGGAGTCGGGGAGCTGTTTTTT
>TRBJ1-1|TRBV6-5|-|-
CASSISTPNAFF
TGTGCCAGCAGTATATCGACACCGAATGCTTTCTTT
>TRBJ1-2|TRBV9|-|-
CASSVGFRGYTF
TGTGCCAGCAGCGTCGGGTTTCGGGGCTACACCTTC
>TRBJ2-2|TRBV18|few|-
CASSPSAARKNTGELFF
TGTGCCAGCTCACCATCTGCCGCGAGAAAAAACACCGGGGAGCTGTTTTTT
>TRBJ1-1|TRBV7-6|-|-
CASSLVQIEHTEAFF
TGTGCCAGCAGCTTAGTCCAGATCGAACACACTGAAGCTTTCTTT
>TRBJ1-2|TRBV3-1/TRBV3-2|-|-
CASSQTADGYTF
TGTGCCAGCAGCCAGACAGCTGATGGCTACACCTTC
>TRBJ1-5|TRBV10-3|-|-
CATRTDSNQPQHF
TGTGCCACGAGGACAGATAGCAATCAGCCCCAGCATTTT
>TRBJ1-1|TRBV6-5|-|-
CASRVGQNTEAFF
TGTGCCAGCAGAGTGGGACAGAACACTGAAGCTTTCTTT
>TRBJ1-5|TRBV10-1|-|-
CASSENGNQPQHF
TGCGCCAGCAGTGAGAACGGGAATCAGCCCCAGCATTTT
>TRBJ1-5|TRBV19|-|-
CASSRKNGFSNQPQHF
TGTGCCAGTAGTCGAAAGAATGGCTTTAGCAATCAGCCCCAGCATTTT
>TRBJ2-6|TRBV19|-|TRBD1
CASKKGTGAPPTGANVLTF
TGTGCCAGTAAGAAGGGGACAGGGGCTCCCCCCACTGGGGCCAACGTCCTGACTTTC
>TRBJ2-7|TRBV5-1|-|-
CASSLAAVAPYEQYF
TGCGCCAGCAGCTTGGCAGCCGTAGCGCCTTACGAGCAGTACTTC
>TRBJ2-2|TRBV19|-|TRBD1
CASTTGANTGELFF
TGTGCCAGTACTACAGGGGCGAACACCGGGGAGCTGTTTTTT
>TRBJ1-2|TRBV6-4|-|-
CASSDIPFGYTF
TGTGCCAGCAGTGACATCCCCTTTGGCTACACCTTC
>TRBJ1-1|TRBV7-3|few|-
CASSLLQNTEAFF
TGTGCCAGCAGCTTATTACAGAACACTGAAGCTTTCTTT
>TRBJ2-1|TRBV24-1|-|TRBD1
CATSGQGALSEQFF
TGTGCCACCAGTGGGCAGGGGGCGTTAAGTGAGCAGTTCTTC
>TRBJ2-1|TRBV30|few|-
CAWNPGSFHNEQFF
TGTGCCTGGAATCCAGGGTCCTTTCACAATGAGCAGTTCTTC
>TRBJ2-1|TRBV20-1|few|TRBD2
CSASGAGTYNEQFF
TGCAGTGCTAGTGGAGCGGGGACCTACAATGAGCAGTTCTTC
>TRBJ1-4|TRBV28|-|-
CASSAPGTTNEKLFF
TGTGCCAGCAGTGCTCCAGGGACAACTAATGAAAAACTGTTTTTT
>TRBJ1-2|TRBV4-1|few|-
CASSQVGGDGYTF
TGCGCCAGCAGCCAAGTTGGAGGAGATGGCTACACCTTC
>TRBJ2-7|TRBV2|-|TRBD1
CASSYTGGASYEQYF
TGTGCCAGCAGCTATACAGGGGGCGCGTCCTACGAGCAGTACTTC
>TRBJ1-2|TRBV28|-|TRBD1
CASSPGTGPYGYTF
TGTGCCAGCAGCCCCGGGACAGGCCCCTATGGCTACACCTTC
>TRBJ1-3|TRBV6-5|-|-
CASSSQGSEGNTIYF
TGTGCCAGCAGTTCCCAGGGATCCGAGGGAAACACCATATATTTT
>TRBJ1-1|TRBV5-1|-|-
CASSGDMIEAFF
TGCGCCAGCAGCGGGGACATGATTGAAGCTTTCTTT
>TRBJ1-5|TRBV21-1|-|-
CASSTTGLGNQPQHF
TGTGCCAGCAGCACCACAGGTCTAGGGAATCAGCCCCAGCATTTT
>TRBJ1-5|TRBV19|-|TRBD1
CASSINRGLQDNQPQHF
TGTGCCAGTAGTATCAACAGGGGGCTTCAGGACAATCAGCCCCAGCATTTT
>TRBJ1-1|TRBV16|-|TRBD1
CASSQSGTGGFRTEAFF
TGTGCCAGCAGCCAATCGGGGACAGGGGGCTTCAGGACTGAAGCTTTCTTT
>TRBJ2-1|TRBV29-1|-|-
CSVERRSGYEQFF
TGCAGCGTTGAAAGGCGTTCAGGGTATGAGCAGTTCTTC
>TRBJ2-5|TRBV7-9|-|-
CASRPLGGETQYF
TGTGCCAGCAGACCCCTGGGGGGAGAGACCCAGTACTTC
>TRBJ2-1|TRBV12-3/TRBV12-4|few|-
CASRRSPGNEQFF
TGTGCCAGCAGGCGGTCGCCGGGGAATGAGCAGTTCTTC
>TRBJ2-1|TRBV7-2|-|-
CASSLGLAYYNEQFF
TGTGCCAGCAGCTTAGGACTCGCCTACTACAATGAGCAGTTCTTC
>TRBJ1-4|TRBV5-1|-|TRBD1
CASSLSGGYRQGEKLFF
TGCGCCAGCAGCTTGTCCGGAGGTTATCGACAGGGCGAAAAACTGTTTTTT
>TRBJ1-2|TRBV7-9|-|-
CASSLDASDGYTF
TGTGCCAGCAGCTTAGACGCTTCAGATGGCTACACCTTC
>TRBJ1-6|TRBV2|-|-
CASSEDGTFNSPLHF
TGTGCCAGCAGTGAAGATGGCACGTTTAATTCACCCCTCCACTTT
>TRBJ2-1|TRBV3-1/TRBV3-2|-|TRBD2
CASSPTGFGAGVGDEQFF
TGTGCCAGCAGCCCCACCGGTTTCGGAGCGGGAGTAGGGGATGAGCAGTTCTTC
>TRBJ2-5|TRBV2|-|-
CASSRLKTQYF
TGTGCCAGCAGTCGGTTGAAGACCCAGTACTTC
>TRBJ2-1|TRBV3-1/TRBV3-2|-|-
CASSQDLRARSYNEQFF
TGTGCCAGCAGCCAAGATCTGAGGGCCCGATCCTACAATGAGCAGTTCTTC
>TRBJ2-2|TRBV5-6|once|-
CASSFVGARGTGELFF
TGTGCCAGCAGCTTCGTAGGGGCGCGGGGCACCGGGGAGCTGTTTTTT
>TRBJ1-1|TRBV5-1|-|-
CASTLAGGGTEAFF
TGCGCCAGCACTCTAGCGGGGGGCGGCACTGAAGCTTTCTTT
>TRBJ1-2|TRBV29-1|-|-
CSVERDFNYGYTF
TGCAGCGTTGAGAGGGATTTCAACTATGGCTACACCTTC
>TRBJ1-4|TRBV28|-|-
CASSLLLANEKLFF
TGTGCCAGCAGTCTACTATTAGCGAATGAAAAACTGTTTTTT
>TRBJ2-3|TRBV27|once|TRBD1
CASIQGASGTQYF
TGTGCCAGCATACAGGGGGCTTCCGGTACGCAGTATTTT